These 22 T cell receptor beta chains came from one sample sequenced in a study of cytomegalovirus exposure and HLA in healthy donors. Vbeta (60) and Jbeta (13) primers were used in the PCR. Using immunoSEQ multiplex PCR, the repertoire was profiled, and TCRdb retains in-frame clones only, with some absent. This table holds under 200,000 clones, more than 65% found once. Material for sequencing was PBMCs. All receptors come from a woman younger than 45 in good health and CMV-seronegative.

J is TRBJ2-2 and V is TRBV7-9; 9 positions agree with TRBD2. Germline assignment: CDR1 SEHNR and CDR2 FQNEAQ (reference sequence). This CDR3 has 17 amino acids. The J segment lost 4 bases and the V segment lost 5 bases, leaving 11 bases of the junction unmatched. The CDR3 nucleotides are TGTGCCAGCAGCCTACGTGGGACTAGCTCTGGCACCGGGGAGCTGTTTTTT. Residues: CASSLRGTSSGTGELFF. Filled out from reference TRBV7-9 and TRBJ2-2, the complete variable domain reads DTGVSQNPRHKITKRGQNVTFRCDPISEHNRLYWYRQTLGQGPEFLTYFQNEAQLEKSRLLSDRFSAERPKGSFSTLEIQRTEQGDSAMYLCASSLRGTSSGTGELFFGEGSRLTVL.

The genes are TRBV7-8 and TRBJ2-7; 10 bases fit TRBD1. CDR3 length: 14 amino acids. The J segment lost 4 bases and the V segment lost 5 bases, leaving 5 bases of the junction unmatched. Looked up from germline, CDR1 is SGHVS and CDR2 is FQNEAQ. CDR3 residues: CASSRQGAWYEQYF. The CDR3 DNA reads TGTGCCAGCAGCCGACAGGGGGCATGGTACGAGCAGTACTTC.

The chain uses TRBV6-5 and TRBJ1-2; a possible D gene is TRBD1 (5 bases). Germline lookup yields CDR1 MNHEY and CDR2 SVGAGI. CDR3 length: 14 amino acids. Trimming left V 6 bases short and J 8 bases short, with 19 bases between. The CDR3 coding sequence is TGTGCCAGCAGCCCCCGGGCCCAAAAGGGGGGCTACACCTTC. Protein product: CASSPRAQKGGYTF.

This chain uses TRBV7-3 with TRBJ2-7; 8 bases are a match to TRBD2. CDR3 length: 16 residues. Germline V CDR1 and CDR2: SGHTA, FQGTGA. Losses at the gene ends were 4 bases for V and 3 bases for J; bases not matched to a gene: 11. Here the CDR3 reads CASSSTKLAGLYEQYF. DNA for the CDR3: TGTGCCAGCAGCTCTACTAAGTTAGCGGGACTCTACGAGCAGTACTTC.

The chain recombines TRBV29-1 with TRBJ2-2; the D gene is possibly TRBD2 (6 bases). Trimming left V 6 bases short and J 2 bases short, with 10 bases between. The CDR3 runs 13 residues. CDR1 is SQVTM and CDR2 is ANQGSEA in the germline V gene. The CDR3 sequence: CSVPGDNTGELFF. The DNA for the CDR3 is TGCAGCGTACCGGGGGATAACACCGGGGAGCTGTTTTTT.

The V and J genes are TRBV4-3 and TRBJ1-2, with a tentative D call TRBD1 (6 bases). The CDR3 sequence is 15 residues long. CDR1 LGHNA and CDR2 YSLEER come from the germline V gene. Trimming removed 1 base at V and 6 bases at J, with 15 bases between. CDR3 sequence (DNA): TGCGCCAGCAGCCAAGTTGGGGGGGGGCGGAATGGCTACACCTTC. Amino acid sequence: CASSQVGGGRNGYTF.

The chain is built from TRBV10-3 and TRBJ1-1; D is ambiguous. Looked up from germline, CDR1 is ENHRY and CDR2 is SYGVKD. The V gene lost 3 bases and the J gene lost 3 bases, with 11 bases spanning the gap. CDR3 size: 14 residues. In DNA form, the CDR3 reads TGTGCCATCAGTGATCGCCCGAGGGACACTGAAGCTTTCTTT. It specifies CAISDRPRDTEAFF.

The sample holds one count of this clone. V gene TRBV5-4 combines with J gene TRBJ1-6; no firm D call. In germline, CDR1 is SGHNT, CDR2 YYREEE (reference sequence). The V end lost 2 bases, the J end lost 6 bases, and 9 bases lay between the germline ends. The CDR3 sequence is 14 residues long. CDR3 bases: TGTGCCAGCAGCTTTGTGGGAGCTAATTCACCCCTCCACTTT. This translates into CASSFVGANSPLHF.

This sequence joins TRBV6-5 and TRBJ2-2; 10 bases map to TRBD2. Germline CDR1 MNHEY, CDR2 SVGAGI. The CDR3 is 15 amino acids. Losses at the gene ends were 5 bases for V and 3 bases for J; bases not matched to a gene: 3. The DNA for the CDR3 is TGTGCCAGCAGTCTAGGGACTAGCGACACCGGGGAGCTGTTTTTT. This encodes CASSLGTSDTGELFF.

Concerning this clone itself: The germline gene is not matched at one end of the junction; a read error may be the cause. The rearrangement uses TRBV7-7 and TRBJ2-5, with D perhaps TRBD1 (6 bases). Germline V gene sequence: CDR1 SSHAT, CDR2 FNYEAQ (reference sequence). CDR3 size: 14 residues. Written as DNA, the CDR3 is TGTGCTAGCAGCGCGACAGGTCGGCAAGAGACCCAGTACTTC. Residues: CASSATGRQETQYF. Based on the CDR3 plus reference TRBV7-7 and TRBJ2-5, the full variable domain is GAGVSQSPRYKVTKRGQDVTLRCDPISSHATLYWYQQALGQGPEFLTYFNYEAQPDKSGLPSDRFSAERPEGSISTLTIQRTEQRDSAMYRCASSATGRQETQYFGPGTRLLVL.

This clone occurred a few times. DNA of the CDR3: TGTGCCAGCAGCTTTTCGGGGTGGAGGGGATTAGCTTTCTTT. Translated: CASSFSGWRGLAFF. The gene calls are TRBV13 and TRBJ1-1, with TRBD1 as a possible D gene (5 bases). The V gene's germline CDR1 is PRHDT and CDR2 FYEKMQ (reference sequence). The V end lost 3 bases, the J end lost 10 bases, and 18 bases lay between the germline ends. The CDR3 is 14 amino acids.

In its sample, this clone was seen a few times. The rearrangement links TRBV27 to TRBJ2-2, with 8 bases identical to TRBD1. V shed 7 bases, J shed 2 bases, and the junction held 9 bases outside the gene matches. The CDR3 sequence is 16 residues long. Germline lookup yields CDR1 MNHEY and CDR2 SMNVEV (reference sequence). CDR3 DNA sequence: TGTGCCAGCACCCGTGGGACAGGTCGAAACACCGGGGAGCTGTTTTTT. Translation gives CASTRGTGRNTGELFF.

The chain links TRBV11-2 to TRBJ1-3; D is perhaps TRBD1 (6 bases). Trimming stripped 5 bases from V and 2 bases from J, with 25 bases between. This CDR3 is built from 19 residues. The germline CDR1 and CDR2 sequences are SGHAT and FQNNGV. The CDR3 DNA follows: TGTGCCAGCAGCCTACGCCGAACAGGGAGGGTAACTGCTGGAAACACCATATATTTT. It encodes CASSLRRTGRVTAGNTIYF.

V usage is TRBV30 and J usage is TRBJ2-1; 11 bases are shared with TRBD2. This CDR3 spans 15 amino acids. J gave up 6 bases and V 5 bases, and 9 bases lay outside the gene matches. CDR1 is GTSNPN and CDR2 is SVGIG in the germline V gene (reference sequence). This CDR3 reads CAWDPGLAETNEQFF. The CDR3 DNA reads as TGTGCCTGGGACCCGGGACTAGCGGAGACCAATGAGCAGTTCTTC.

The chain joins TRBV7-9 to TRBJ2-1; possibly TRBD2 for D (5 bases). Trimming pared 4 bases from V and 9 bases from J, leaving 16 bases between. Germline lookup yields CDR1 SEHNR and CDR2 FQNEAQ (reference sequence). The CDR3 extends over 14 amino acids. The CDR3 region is CASSSSGLEVEQFF. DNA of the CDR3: TGTGCCAGCAGCTCATCCGGTTTGGAGGTTGAGCAGTTCTTC.

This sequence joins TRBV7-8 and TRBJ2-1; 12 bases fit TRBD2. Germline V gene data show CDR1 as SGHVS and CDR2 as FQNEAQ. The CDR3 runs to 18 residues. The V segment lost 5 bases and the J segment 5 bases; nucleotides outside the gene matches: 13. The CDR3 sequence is CASSPSFYGLAGNNEQFF. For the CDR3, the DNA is TGTGCCAGCAGCCCGAGTTTTTACGGACTAGCGGGAAACAATGAGCAGTTCTTC. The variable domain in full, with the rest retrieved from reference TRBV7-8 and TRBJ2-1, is GAGVSQSPRYKVAKRGQDVALRCDPISGHVSLFWYQQALGQGPEFLTYFQNEAQLDKSGLPSDRFFAERPEGSVSTLKIQRTQQEDSAVYLCASSPSFYGLAGNNEQFFGPGTRLTVL.

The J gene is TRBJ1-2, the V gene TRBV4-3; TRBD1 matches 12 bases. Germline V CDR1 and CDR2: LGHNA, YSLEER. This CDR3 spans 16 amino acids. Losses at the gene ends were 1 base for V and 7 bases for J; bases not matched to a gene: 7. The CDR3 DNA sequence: TGCGCCAGCAGCCAAGCTACGGGGACAGGGGGCGGTGGCTACACCTTC. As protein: CASSQATGTGGGGYTF.

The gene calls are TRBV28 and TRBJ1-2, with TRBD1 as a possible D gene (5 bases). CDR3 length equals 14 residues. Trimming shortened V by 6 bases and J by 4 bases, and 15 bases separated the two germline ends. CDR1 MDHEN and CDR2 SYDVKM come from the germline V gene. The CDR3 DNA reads TGTGCCAGCAGCACTGGGGGGACTCTCTATGGCTACACCTTC. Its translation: CASSTGGTLYGYTF.

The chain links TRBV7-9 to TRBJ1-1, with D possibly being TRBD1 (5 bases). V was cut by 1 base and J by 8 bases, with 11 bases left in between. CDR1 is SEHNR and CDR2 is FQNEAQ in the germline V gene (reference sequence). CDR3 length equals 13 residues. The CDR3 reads CASSLGTPGEAFF. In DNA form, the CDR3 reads TGTGCCAGCAGCTTAGGGACACCTGGGGAAGCTTTCTTT.

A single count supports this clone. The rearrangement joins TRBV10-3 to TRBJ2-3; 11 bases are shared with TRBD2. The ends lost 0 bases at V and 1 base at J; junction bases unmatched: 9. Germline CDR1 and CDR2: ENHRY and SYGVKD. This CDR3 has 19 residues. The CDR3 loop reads CAISESLAGGLKRTDTQYF. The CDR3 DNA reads TGTGCCATCAGTGAGTCCTTAGCGGGAGGGCTAAAACGCACAGATACGCAGTATTTT.

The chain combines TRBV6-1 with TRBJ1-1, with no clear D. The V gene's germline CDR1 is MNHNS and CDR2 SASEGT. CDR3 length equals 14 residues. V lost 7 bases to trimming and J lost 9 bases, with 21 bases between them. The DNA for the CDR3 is TGTGCCAGCACCCCCTTGCGGGCGGGGATGAAAGCTTTCTTT. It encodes CASTPLRAGMKAFF.

CDR3 sequence (DNA): TGTGCCAGCAGCGCACAACTAGCGGGAGCCACCGGGGAGCTGTTTTTT. Translation: CASSAQLAGATGELFF. The rearrangement links TRBV9 to TRBJ2-2; TRBD2 aligns across 11 bases. CDR3 length: 16 amino acids. The germline gives CDR1 SGDLS, CDR2 YYNGEE. J gave up 4 bases and V 3 bases, and 5 bases lay outside the gene matches.